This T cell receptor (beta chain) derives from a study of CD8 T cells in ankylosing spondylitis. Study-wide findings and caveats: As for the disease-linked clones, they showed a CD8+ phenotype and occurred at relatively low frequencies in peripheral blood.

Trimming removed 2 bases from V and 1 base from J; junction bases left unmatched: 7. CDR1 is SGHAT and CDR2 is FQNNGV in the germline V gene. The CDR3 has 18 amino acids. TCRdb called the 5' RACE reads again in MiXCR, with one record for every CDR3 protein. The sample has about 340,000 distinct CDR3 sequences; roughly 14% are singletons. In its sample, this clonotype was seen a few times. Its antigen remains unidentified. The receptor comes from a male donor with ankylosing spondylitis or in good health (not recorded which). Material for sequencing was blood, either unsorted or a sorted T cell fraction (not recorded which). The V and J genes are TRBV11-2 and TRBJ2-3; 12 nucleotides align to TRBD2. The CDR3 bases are TGTGCCAGCAGCTTATCTAGCGGGGGGGCGAGAGGCACAGATACGCAGTATTTT. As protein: CASSLSSGGARGTDTQYF.